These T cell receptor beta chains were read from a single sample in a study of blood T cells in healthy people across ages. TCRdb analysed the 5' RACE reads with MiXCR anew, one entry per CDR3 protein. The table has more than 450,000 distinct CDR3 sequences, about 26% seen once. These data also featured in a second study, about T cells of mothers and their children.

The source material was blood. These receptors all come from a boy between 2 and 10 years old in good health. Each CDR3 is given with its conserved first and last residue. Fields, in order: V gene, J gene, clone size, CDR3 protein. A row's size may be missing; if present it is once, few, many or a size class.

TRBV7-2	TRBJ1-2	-	CASSSRTGGDGYTF
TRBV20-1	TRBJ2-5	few	CSARGGTGRLETQYF
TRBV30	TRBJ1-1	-	CAWIGEVNTEAFF
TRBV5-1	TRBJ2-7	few	CASSLGAGYIDEQYF
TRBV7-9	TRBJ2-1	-	CASSLQSLNNNEQFF
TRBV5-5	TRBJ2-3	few	CAGGVSTTDTQYF
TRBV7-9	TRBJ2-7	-	CASTGAGASYEQYF
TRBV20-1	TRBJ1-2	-	CSALRDAANYGYTF
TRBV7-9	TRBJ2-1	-	CASSLGRGTSYNEQFF
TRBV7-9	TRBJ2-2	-	CASSLADLNTGELFF
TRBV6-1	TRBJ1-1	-	CASSAAGTDF
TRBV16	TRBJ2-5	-	CASSPAGGRMRRLETQYF
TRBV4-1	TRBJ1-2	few	CASSQDRSTWGYF
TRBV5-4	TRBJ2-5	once	CASSLGTGQETLYF
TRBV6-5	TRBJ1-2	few	CASSYLGWSGYTF
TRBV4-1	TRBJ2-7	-	CASSQGGPEQYF
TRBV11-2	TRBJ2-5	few	CASSASGRTQETQYF
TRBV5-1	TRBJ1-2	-	CASSPGARGYTF
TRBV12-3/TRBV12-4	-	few	CASSFTGRYNEQFF
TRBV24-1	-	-	CATSEAGGRNEQFF
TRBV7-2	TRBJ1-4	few	CASSLASRTVEKLFF
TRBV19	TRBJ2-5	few	CATGAQGIATQYF
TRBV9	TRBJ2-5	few	CASSDGQGAETQYF
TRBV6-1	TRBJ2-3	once	CASSEGDGAKSDTQYF
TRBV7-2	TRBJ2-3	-	CASSRPGSPTDTQYF
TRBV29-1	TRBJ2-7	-	CSVEDGTSGSGTSRFSYEQYF
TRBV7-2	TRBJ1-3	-	CASSLVRASSGNTIYF
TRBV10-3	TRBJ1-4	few	CAISDDSRDSLNEKLFF
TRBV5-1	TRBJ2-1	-	CASSLGPINEQFF
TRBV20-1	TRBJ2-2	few	CSARKGTGTGELFF
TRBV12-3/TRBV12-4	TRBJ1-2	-	CASSLIRRGGYGYTF
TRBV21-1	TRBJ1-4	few	CASSKREGVRALDEKLFF
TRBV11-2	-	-	CASSSSGGSDEQFF